A single T cell receptor (beta chain) is shown here with its context. Its specificity is unknown. Clones were read by immunoSEQ multiplex PCR, and TCRdb kept only the in-frame ones, dropping some. The sample carries approximately 31,000 clones, roughly 89% recorded once. The data were obtained in a study of OX40 agonist ivuxolimab in advanced cancers. Study-level background: Enrolled patients in dose escalation had cancers that were hepatocellular carcinoma, melanoma, renal cell or head and neck cancer.

CDR3 length equals 13 residues. The germline CDR1 and CDR2 sequences are WNHNN and SYGVQD (reference sequence). Trimming left V 4 bases short and J 5 bases short, with 11 bases between. General study findings and limits: Clonal expansion was seen in CD4+ and CD8+ blood T cells by week 6 at 0.1 to 3.0 mg/kg. The expanded peripheral T cells' antigen specificity was not determined. In CD8+ T cells, expanded clones were on average more numerous than in CD4+.

The chain employs TRBV10-1 and TRBJ1-1, with D possibly being TRBD1 (5 bases). This receptor was obtained from an adult with an advanced solid tumor such as melanoma, head and neck, liver or kidney cancer. Specimen: CD4+ or CD8+ T cells sorted from blood, collected in a trial of the OX40 agonist ivuxolimab. CDR3 loop: CASSAGGGTEAFF. The CDR3 bases are TGCGCCAGCAGTGCCGGGGGAGGGACTGAAGCTTTCTTT.